The rows below give T cell receptor beta chains drawn from one sample of a study of blood T cell repertoires in COVID-19. Clones were read by immunoSEQ multiplex PCR, and TCRdb kept only the in-frame ones, dropping some. The table includes 180,000 or so clones, over 80% detected once. Sample: peripheral blood. Receptors originate from a woman aged 45 to 65 with acute or convalescent COVID-19. Each CDR3 is given with its conserved first and last residue. The D gene is left open where the match is weak. The size entry is marked missing in some rows and otherwise reads once, few, many or a size class.

clone size	V gene	D gene	J gene	CDR3 protein	CDR3 DNA
.	TRBV5-6	.	TRBJ2-1	CASSPGVRSYNEQFF	TGTGCCAGCAGTCCCGGAGTGCGGTCCTACAATGAGCAGTTCTTC
.	TRBV7-2	.	TRBJ2-1	CASSPVGGKDEQFF	TGTGCCAGCAGCCCCGTGGGGGGTAAGGATGAGCAGTTCTTC
.	TRBV27	TRBD1	TRBJ1-2	CASSLDRALYGYTF	TGTGCCAGCAGTTTAGACAGGGCCCTTTATGGCTACACCTTC
.	TRBV5-1	.	TRBJ1-2	CASTQLGGGASGGYTF	TGCGCCAGCACCCAATTAGGGGGTGGTGCCAGTGGTGGCTACACCTTC
.	TRBV19	TRBD2	TRBJ2-1	CASSIIAGRGYNEQFF	TGTGCCAGTAGTATAATAGCGGGAAGGGGATACAATGAGCAGTTCTTC
.	TRBV29-1	.	TRBJ1-4	CSVTGPGGEKLFF	TGCAGCGTGACCGGGCCCGGGGGGGAAAAACTGTTTTTT
.	TRBV19	TRBD2	TRBJ2-5	CAILMASGRSQETQYF	TGTGCCATCCTGATGGCTAGCGGGAGAAGCCAAGAGACCCAGTACTTC
.	TRBV9	.	TRBJ2-2	CASSTSTRGTGELFF	TGTGCCAGCAGCACCTCGACACGGGGGACCGGGGAGCTGTTTTTT
.	TRBV3-1/TRBV3-2	TRBD1	TRBJ1-3	CASSQASGTGLWNTIYF	TGTGCCAGCAGCCAAGCCTCGGGGACAGGGTTGTGGAACACCATATATTTT
.	TRBV5-5	TRBD2	TRBJ2-7	CASSLDPGLAGGPSYEQYF	TGTGCCAGCAGCTTGGACCCAGGACTAGCGGGGGGACCGTCCTACGAGCAGTACTTC
.	TRBV7-9	.	TRBJ1-6	CASSSEWVGFSNSPLHF	TGTGCCAGCAGCTCCGAATGGGTGGGCTTTAGTAATTCACCCCTCCACTTT
.	TRBV28	TRBD2	TRBJ2-5	CASSLAGGQETQYF	TGTGCCAGCAGCCTAGCGGGAGGGCAAGAGACCCAGTACTTC
once	TRBV5-1	TRBD1	TRBJ1-1	CASSLTGGRENTEAFF	TGCGCCAGCAGCCTAACAGGGGGCAGAGAGAACACTGAAGCTTTCTTT
.	TRBV4-2	.	TRBJ2-7	CASSQEGGRKDEQYF	TGTGCCAGCAGCCAAGAGGGGGGGCGCAAGGACGAGCAGTACTTC
few	TRBV9	TRBD2	TRBJ2-3	CASNQAGTSTDTQYF	TGTGCCAGCAACCAAGCGGGGACTAGCACAGATACGCAGTATTTT
.	TRBV4-1	.	TRBJ2-7	CASSQWGPYEQYF	TGCGCCAGCAGCCAGTGGGGGCCTTACGAGCAGTACTTC
.	TRBV18	.	TRBJ1-4	CASSPPGTTNEKLFF	TGTGCCAGCTCACCTCCGGGAACAACTAATGAAAAACTGTTTTTT
.	TRBV29-1	TRBD1	TRBJ1-2	CSVEPRQGAYGYTF	TGCAGCGTTGAACCTCGACAGGGGGCCTATGGCTACACCTTC
.	TRBV24-1	.	TRBJ1-2	CATSDSLGDYGYTF	TGTGCCACCAGTGACTCCCTCGGGGACTATGGCTACACCTTC
.	TRBV30	.	TRBJ1-2	CAWSADKSYGYTF	TGTGCCTGGAGCGCAGACAAGAGCTATGGCTACACCTTC
.	TRBV6-2/TRBV6-3	TRBD2	TRBJ2-7	CASSSPGTSGSYEQYF	TGTGCCAGCAGTTCTCCTGGGACTAGCGGGAGTTACGAGCAGTACTTC
.	TRBV5-5	.	TRBJ2-1	CASSGGGTAPLDEQFF	TGTGCCAGCAGCGGGGGCGGGACAGCACCGCTCGATGAGCAGTTCTTC
.	TRBV7-9	.	TRBJ1-6	CASSTGHRSSYNSPLHF	TGTGCCAGCAGCACGGGACATAGGAGCTCCTATAATTCACCCCTCCACTTT
few	TRBV13	.	TRBJ2-3	CASSLGTNQVDTQYF	TGTGCCAGCAGCTTAGGGACTAACCAGGTAGATACGCAGTATTTT
.	TRBV5-4	TRBD2	TRBJ2-2	CASSSGLAVNTGELFF	TGTGCCAGCAGCTCGGGACTAGCGGTTAACACCGGGGAGCTGTTTTTT
once	TRBV18	.	TRBJ1-5	CASSSGGDQPQHF	TGTGCCAGCTCATCGGGGGGGGATCAGCCCCAGCATTTT
.	TRBV7-2	.	TRBJ2-2	CASSLARLGELFF	TGTGCCAGCAGCTTAGCGCGTCTCGGGGAGCTGTTTTTT
.	TRBV4-3	.	TRBJ2-1	CASSQGGGSSYNEQFF	TGCGCCAGCAGCCAAGGTGGGGGGAGCTCCTACAATGAGCAGTTCTTC
.	TRBV3-1/TRBV3-2	.	TRBJ2-2	CASSQDGDSNTGELFF	TGTGCCAGCAGCCAAGACGGCGACAGCAACACCGGGGAGCTGTTTTTT
.	TRBV2	.	TRBJ1-5	CASTRISASGSQPQHF	TGTGCCAGCACTCGGATCAGTGCGTCGGGAAGTCAGCCCCAGCATTTT
.	TRBV5-1	.	TRBJ2-5	CASSLNPRGEQETQYF	TGCGCCAGCAGCTTGAACCCCCGGGGAGAGCAAGAGACCCAGTACTTC
.	TRBV6-5	.	TRBJ1-4	CASRTGFTNEKLFF	TGTGCCAGCAGGACAGGTTTTACTAATGAAAAACTGTTTTTT
.	TRBV30	.	TRBJ1-1	CAWRYSYEAFF	TGTGCCTGGAGATACAGCTATGAAGCTTTCTTT
.	TRBV4-1	.	TRBJ1-1	CASSQDTGFTEAFF	TGCGCCAGCAGCCAAGACACAGGGTTCACTGAAGCTTTCTTT
.	TRBV11-3	.	TRBJ2-2	CASSNRENTGELFF	TGTGCCAGCAGCAACAGGGAGAACACCGGGGAGCTGTTTTTT
.	TRBV30	TRBD1	TRBJ1-6	CAWSSRGEVHSPLHF	TGTGCCTGGAGTTCCAGGGGGGAAGTGCATTCACCCCTCCACTTT
.	TRBV30	TRBD1	TRBJ1-4	CAWSVEAGGTEKLFF	TGTGCCTGGAGTGTGGAGGCAGGGGGAACTGAAAAACTGTTTTTT